The clone carrying this TCR beta chain has just a few counts. Clones were read by immunoSEQ multiplex PCR, and TCRdb kept only the in-frame ones, dropping some. The sample yields some 180,000 clones, roughly 77% seen once. The V and J ends lost 8 bases and 5 bases respectively, with 12 bases between them. The CDR3 extends over 13 amino acids. CDR1 and CDR2 from the germline V gene are SGHTA and FQGNSA. These data originate in a study of blood T cell repertoires in COVID-19. Across the study: The samples span acute and convalescent COVID-19 from the United States, Italy and Spain.

The receptor's source is a woman aged 35 to 49 with COVID-19, enrolled during active disease. Sequencing was carried out using peripheral blood. V gene TRBV7-2 combines with J gene TRBJ1-4; TRBD1 is a possible D gene (6 bases). The CDR3 bases are TGTGCCAGCGGCGGGGGCTTCAATGAAAAACTGTTTTTT. Residues: CASGGGFNEKLFF.